These 10 T cell receptor beta chains were all obtained from the same sample, sequenced in a study of blood T cell repertoires in COVID-19. Sequenced by immunoSEQ multiplex PCR; TCRdb stores in-frame clones only, minus some. Among about 140,000 clones listed, around nine tenths were seen once. Sequenced material: peripheral blood. Receptors originate from a man aged 50 or older with active or convalescent COVID-19.

The chain employs TRBV7-9 and TRBJ2-3; 9 nucleotides line up with TRBD1. Germline V gene lookup returns CDR1 SEHNR and CDR2 FQNEAQ (reference sequence). This CDR3 is 17 amino acids long. J gave up 1 base and V 1 base, and 6 bases lay outside the gene matches. CDR3 nucleotide sequence: TGTGCCAGCAGCTTAGGGAGGACAGGGGCCCGCACAGATACGCAGTATTTT. Protein sequence: CASSLGRTGARTDTQYF.

The chain is built from TRBV5-1 and TRBJ1-2; the match to TRBD1 covers 8 bases. Looked up from germline, CDR1 is SGHRS and CDR2 is YFSETQ. The CDR3 sequence is 17 residues long. V trimming: 2 bases; J trimming: 8 bases; junction bases outside the gene matches: 17. The CDR3 region has the DNA TGCGCCAGCAGCTTAGCGTGGCAATCAAAGACAGGGGACGGCTACACCTTC. Translated: CASSLAWQSKTGDGYTF.

This sequence joins TRBV18 and TRBJ2-3; a weak D match, TRBD1 (6 bases). CDR3 length equals 14 residues. The V end was cut by 2 bases, the J end by 6 bases, with 12 bases between. Germline CDR1 and CDR2: KGHSH and LQKENI. The CDR3 sequence: CASSPWDIGDTQYF. DNA of the CDR3: TGTGCCAGCTCACCATGGGACATTGGGGATACGCAGTATTTT.

The chain couples TRBV5-6 to TRBJ2-7; 10 bases are a match to TRBD2. CDR1 and CDR2 from the germline V gene are SGHDT and YYEEEE. The CDR3 totals 15 residues. V gave up 4 bases and J gave up 4 bases; unmatched junction bases: 8. Written as DNA, the CDR3 is TGTGCCAGCAGCCGCAGGGTACTAGCGGGATACGAGCAGTACTTC. It encodes CASSRRVLAGYEQYF.

V gene TRBV7-3 combines with J gene TRBJ2-5; the D gene is possibly TRBD2 (5 bases). The V end lost 4 bases, the J end lost 2 bases, and 14 bases lay between the germline ends. The CDR3 consists of 15 residues. Germline CDR1 reads SGHTA; CDR2 reads FQGTGA. The CDR3 region is CASSSRPAAQETQYF. The DNA for the CDR3 is TGTGCCAGCAGCTCCCGGCCAGCGGCACAAGAGACCCAGTACTTC.

The chain joins TRBV27 to TRBJ2-1; TRBD2 matches 7 bases. Germline assignment: CDR1 MNHEY and CDR2 SMNVEV (reference sequence). With V trimmed by 5 bases and J by 8 bases, 15 bases remained unmatched. This CDR3 is 16 amino acids long. CDR3 DNA sequence: TGTGCCAGCAGTCTTTCTGTGGGAGGGTCTTGGGATGAGCAGTTCTTC. As protein: CASSLSVGGSWDEQFF.

The rearrangement links TRBV9 to TRBJ1-1, with a tentative D call TRBD1 (5 bases). The CDR3 has 15 residues. Trimming shortened V by 3 bases and J by 1 base, and 13 bases separated the two germline ends. CDR1 SGDLS and CDR2 YYNGEE come from the germline V gene. CDR3 region: CASSAHGGENTEAFF. In nucleotides, the CDR3 is TGTGCCAGCAGCGCCCACGGGGGAGAGAACACTGAAGCTTTCTTT.

CDR3 coding DNA: TGTGCCAGCAGCCAAAACCGGGGCAATCAGCCCCAGCATTTT. It translates to CASSQNRGNQPQHF. The genes are TRBV4-2 and TRBJ1-5, with D unclear. The CDR3 length is 14 residues. The V gene lost 2 bases and the J gene lost 2 bases, with 7 bases spanning the gap. Germline CDR1 is LGHNA and CDR2 is YNFKEQ.

J is TRBJ2-1 and V is TRBV24-1, with TRBD2 as a possible D gene (5 bases). V was cut by 4 bases and J by 7 bases, with 13 bases left in between. Germline values: CDR1 KGHDR, CDR2 SFDVKD. The CDR3 length is 14 residues. Written as DNA, the CDR3 is TGTGCCACCAGTGAACCGACTGGGGAGAATGAGCAGTTCTTC. Translation: CATSEPTGENEQFF.

V is TRBV24-1 and J is TRBJ2-2; 7 nucleotides line up with TRBD2. Trimming at V came to 10 bases and at J to 3 bases, leaving 4 bases not matched to a gene. This CDR3 region has 13 residues. CDR1 and CDR2 from the germline V gene are KGHDR and SFDVKD. The CDR3 region is CATKGLDTGELFF. As DNA, the CDR3 is TGTGCCACTAAAGGACTAGACACCGGGGAGCTGTTTTTT.